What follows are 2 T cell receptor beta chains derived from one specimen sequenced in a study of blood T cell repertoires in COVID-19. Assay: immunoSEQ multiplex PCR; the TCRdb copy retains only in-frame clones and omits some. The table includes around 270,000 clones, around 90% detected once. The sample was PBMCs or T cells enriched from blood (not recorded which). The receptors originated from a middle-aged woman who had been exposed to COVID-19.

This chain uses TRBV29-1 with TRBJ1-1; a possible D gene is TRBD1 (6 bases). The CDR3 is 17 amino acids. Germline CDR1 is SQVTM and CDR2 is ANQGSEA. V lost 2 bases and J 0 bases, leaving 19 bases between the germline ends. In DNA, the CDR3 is TGCAGCGTTGAACCGGGGACATCCTTAGGAATGAACACTGAAGCTTTCTTT. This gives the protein CSVEPGTSLGMNTEAFF.

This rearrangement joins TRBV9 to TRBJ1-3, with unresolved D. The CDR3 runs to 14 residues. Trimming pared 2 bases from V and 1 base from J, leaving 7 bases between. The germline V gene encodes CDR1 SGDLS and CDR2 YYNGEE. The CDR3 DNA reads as TGTGCCAGCAGCGTCCCGGGTTCTGGAAACACCATATATTTT. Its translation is CASSVPGSGNTIYF.